Following are 11 T cell receptor beta chains from one sample sequenced in a study of shared clonotypes between healthy human individuals. The method was immunoSEQ multiplex PCR; TCRdb's version includes in-frame clones alone and lacks a portion of them. The repertoire holds around 550,000 clones, with less than 96% as singletons. Sequencing was carried out using naive CD4+ T cells sorted from blood. Subset here: CD45RA+ positively selected. These receptor sequences come from a woman in her 30s in good health.

As for this clone: Other DNA sequences in this sample translate to the same CDR3. V gene TRBV28 combines with J gene TRBJ1-2; D remains ambiguous. CDR1 is MDHEN and CDR2 is SYDVKM in the germline V gene. V shed 6 bases and J shed 2 bases, with 4 bases lying between them. The CDR3 loop spans 11 amino acids. The CDR3 DNA follows: TGTGCCAGCAGCCTCAACTATGGCTACACCTTC. Amino acid sequence: CASSLNYGYTF.

The V call is TRBV5-1, the J call TRBJ2-7; D is ambiguous. Per germline, CDR1 SGHRS and CDR2 YFSETQ. This CDR3 region has 16 residues. V lost 0 bases and J lost 2, with 15 bases in between. The CDR3 loop is CASSLVSYSKAYEQYF. DNA for the CDR3: TGCGCCAGCAGCTTGGTATCGTACAGCAAAGCCTACGAGCAGTACTTC.

The V gene is TRBV28, the J gene TRBJ2-7; D may be TRBD1 or TRBD2 (5 bases each). CDR3 size: 15 residues. The V end lost 5 bases, the J end lost 0 bases, and 14 bases lay between the germline ends. The germline V gene has CDR1 MDHEN and CDR2 SYDVKM. CDR3 protein: CASSGTGSSSYEQYF. CDR3 DNA: TGTGCCAGCAGTGGGACGGGCAGCAGCTCCTACGAGCAGTACTTC.

This clone came up once. The chain carries TRBV14 and TRBJ1-4; no definite D call. Germline CDR1 reads SGHDN; CDR2 reads FVKESK. This CDR3 region has 13 residues. Deletions cut 3 bases from V and 8 bases from J, with 10 bases between. CDR3 loop: CASSHGVDEKLFF. The CDR3 DNA follows: TGTGCCAGCAGCCACGGGGTTGACGAAAAACTGTTTTTT.

The chain couples TRBV28 to TRBJ1-2; maybe TRBD1 (6 bases). The CDR3 spans 19 residues. Between the trimmed V and J ends, which lost 0 bases and 0 bases, there was a span of 20 bases. Germline V gene data show CDR1 as MDHEN and CDR2 as SYDVKM. The CDR3 DNA reads as TGTGCCAGCAGTTTATGGGGGGGGGACACCCTCCTCTCTAACTATGGCTACACCTTC. Translating gives CASSLWGGDTLLSNYGYTF.

The V call is TRBV19, the J call TRBJ1-4, with D perhaps TRBD1 (5 bases). Trimming pared 4 bases from V and 3 bases from J, leaving 6 bases between. The CDR3 length is 13 residues. Germline values: CDR1 LNHDA, CDR2 SQIVND (reference sequence). The CDR3 coding sequence is TGTGCCAGTAGTAACAGGCCTAATGAAAAACTGTTTTTT. Its protein is CASSNRPNEKLFF.

This chain links TRBV5-5 with TRBJ2-6; tentative D call: TRBD2 (5 bases). The CDR3 is 14 amino acids. With 2 bases removed from V and 2 bases from J, the gap between germline ends came to 5 bases. Germline V gene lookup returns CDR1 SGHKS and CDR2 YYEKEE (reference sequence). The CDR3 here is CASSFGTGANVLTF. The CDR3 DNA reads TGTGCCAGCAGCTTCGGGACTGGGGCCAACGTCCTGACTTTC.

The J gene is TRBJ1-1, the V gene TRBV7-9; D remains unclear. The CDR3 is made up of 10 amino acids. Looked up from germline, CDR1 is SEHNR and CDR2 is FQNEAQ (reference sequence). V lost 11 bases and J 4 bases, leaving 8 bases between the germline ends. CDR3 in amino acids: CAGGGTEAFF. CDR3 nucleotides: TGTGCCGGAGGTGGCACTGAAGCTTTCTTT. The full variable domain, rest sourced from reference TRBV7-9 and TRBJ1-1, is DTGVSQNPRHKITKRGQNVTFRCDPISEHNRLYWYRQTLGQGPEFLTYFQNEAQLEKSRLLSDRFSAERPKGSFSTLEIQRTEQGDSAMYLCAGGGTEAFFGQGTRLTVV.

The V call is TRBV28, the J call TRBJ2-7; 12 nucleotides agree with TRBD2. With 6 bases clipped from V and 4 bases from J, the junction kept 7 bases outside the gene matches. The germline V gene has CDR1 MDHEN and CDR2 SYDVKM. The CDR3 is made up of 15 amino acids. DNA for the CDR3: TGTGCCAGCAGACCTGGACTAGCGGGGTTGTACGAGCAGTACTTC. Amino acid sequence: CASRPGLAGLYEQYF.

The rearrangement joins TRBV21-1 to TRBJ2-5; the D segment call TRBD1 is taken from the table without a DNA check. With the DNA end fitting TRBJ2-7 better, the J assignment may be wrong. TRBV21-1 is a documented pseudogene. This CDR3 has 16 residues. The CDR3 region is CASSKAQGDRTYEQYF. CDR3 in DNA: TGTGCCAGCAGCAAAGCGCAAGGCGACAGGACCTACGAGCAGTACTTC.

This clone is a singleton in its sample. This chain links TRBV19 with TRBJ1-5; a possible D gene is TRBD1 (5 bases). Germline V gives CDR1 LNHDA, CDR2 SQIVND (reference sequence). The CDR3 spans 16 residues. The V end lost 7 bases, the J end lost 7 bases, and 23 bases lay between the germline ends. The CDR3 nucleotides read TGTGCCAGTACCCTAACGGGGGGGGTATCGGGGCAGCCCCAGCATTTT. This gives the protein CASTLTGGVSGQPQHF.